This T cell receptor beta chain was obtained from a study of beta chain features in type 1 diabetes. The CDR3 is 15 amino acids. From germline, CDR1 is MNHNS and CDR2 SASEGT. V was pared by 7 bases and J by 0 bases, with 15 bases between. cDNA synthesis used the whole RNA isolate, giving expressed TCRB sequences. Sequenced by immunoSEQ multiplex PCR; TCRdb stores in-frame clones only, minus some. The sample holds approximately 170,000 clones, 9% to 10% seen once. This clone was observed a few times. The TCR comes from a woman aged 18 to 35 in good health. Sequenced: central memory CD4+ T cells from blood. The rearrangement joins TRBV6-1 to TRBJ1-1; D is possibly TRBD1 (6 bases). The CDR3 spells CASKSQGNMNTEAFF. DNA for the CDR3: TGTGCCAGCAAATCACAGGGTAATATGAACACTGAAGCTTTCTTT.